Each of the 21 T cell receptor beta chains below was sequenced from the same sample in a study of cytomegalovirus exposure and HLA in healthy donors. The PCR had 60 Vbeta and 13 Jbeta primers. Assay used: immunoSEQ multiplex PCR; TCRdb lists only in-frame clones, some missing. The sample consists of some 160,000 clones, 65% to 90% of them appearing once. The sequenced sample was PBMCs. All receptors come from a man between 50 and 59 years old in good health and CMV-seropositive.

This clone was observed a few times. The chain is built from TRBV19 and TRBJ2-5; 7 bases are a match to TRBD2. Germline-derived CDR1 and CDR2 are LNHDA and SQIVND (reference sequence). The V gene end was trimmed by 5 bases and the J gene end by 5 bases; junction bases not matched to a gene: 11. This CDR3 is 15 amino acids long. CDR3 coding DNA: TGTGCCAGTAGTGTTGGGGGACTAACCCCGGAGACCCAGTACTTC. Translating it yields CASSVGGLTPETQYF. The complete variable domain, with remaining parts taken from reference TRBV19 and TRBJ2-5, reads DGGITQSPKYLFRKEGQNVTLSCEQNLNHDAMYWYRQDPGQGLRLIYYSQIVNDFQKGDIAEGYSVSREKKESFPLTVTSAQKNPTAFYLCASSVGGLTPETQYFGPGTRLLVL.

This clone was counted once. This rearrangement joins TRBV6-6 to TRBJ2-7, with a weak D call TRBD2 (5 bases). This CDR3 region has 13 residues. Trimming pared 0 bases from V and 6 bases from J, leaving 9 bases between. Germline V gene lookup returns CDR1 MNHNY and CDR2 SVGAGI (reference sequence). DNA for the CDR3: TGTGCCAGCAGTTACTCAGGAGGCCCCGAGCAGTACTTC. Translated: CASSYSGGPEQYF.

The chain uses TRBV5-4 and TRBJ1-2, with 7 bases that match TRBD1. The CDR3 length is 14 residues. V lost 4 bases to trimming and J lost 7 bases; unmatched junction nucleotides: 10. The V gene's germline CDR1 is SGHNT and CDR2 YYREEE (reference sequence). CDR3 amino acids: CASSPRDRPSGYTF. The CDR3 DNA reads TGTGCCAGCAGCCCGAGGGACAGACCCAGTGGCTACACCTTC. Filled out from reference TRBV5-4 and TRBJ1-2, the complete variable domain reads ETGVTQSPTHLIKTRGQQVTLRCSSQSGHNTVSWYQQALGQGPQFIFQYYREEENGRGNFPPRFSGLQFPNYSSELNVNALELDDSALYLCASSPRDRPSGYTFGSGTRLTVV.

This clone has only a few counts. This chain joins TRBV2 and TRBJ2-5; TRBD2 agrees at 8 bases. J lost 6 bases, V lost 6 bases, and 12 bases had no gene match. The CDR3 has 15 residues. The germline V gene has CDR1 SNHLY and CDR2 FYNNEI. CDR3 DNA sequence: TGTGCCAGCAGCCCCGGGACTAGTGCCCCCCAGACCCAGTACTTC. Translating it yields CASSPGTSAPQTQYF.

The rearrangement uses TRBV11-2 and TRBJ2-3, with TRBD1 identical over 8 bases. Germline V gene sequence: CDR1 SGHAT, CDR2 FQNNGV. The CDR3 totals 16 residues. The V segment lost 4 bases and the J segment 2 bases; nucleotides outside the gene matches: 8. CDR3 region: CASSSLTGQATDTQYF. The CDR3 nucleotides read TGTGCCAGCAGCTCACTAACGGGACAGGCCACAGATACGCAGTATTTT.

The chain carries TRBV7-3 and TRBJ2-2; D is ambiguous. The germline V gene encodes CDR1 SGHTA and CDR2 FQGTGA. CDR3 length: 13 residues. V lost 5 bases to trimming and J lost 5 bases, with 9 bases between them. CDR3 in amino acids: CASSLKRTGELFF. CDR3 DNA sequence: TGTGCCAGCAGCCTTAAGAGGACCGGGGAGCTGTTTTTT.

The CDR3 region has the DNA TGTGCCAGCAGTCCGAGACCCCTGGCGGGAGAGACCCAGTACTTC. Amino acid sequence: CASSPRPLAGETQYF. The chain employs TRBV27 and TRBJ2-5, with D perhaps matching TRBD2 (5 bases). The CDR3 sequence is 15 residues long. V was shortened by 5 bases and J by 4 bases, with 17 bases between the two germline ends. CDR1 and CDR2 from the germline V gene are MNHEY and SMNVEV (reference sequence).

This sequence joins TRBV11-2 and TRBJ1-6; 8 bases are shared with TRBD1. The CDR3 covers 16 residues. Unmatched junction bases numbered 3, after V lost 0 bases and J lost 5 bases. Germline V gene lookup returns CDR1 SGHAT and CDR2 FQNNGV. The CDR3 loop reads CASSLDLGQDNSPLHF. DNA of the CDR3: TGTGCCAGCAGCTTAGATCTGGGACAGGATAATTCACCCCTCCACTTT.

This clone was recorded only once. CDR3 nucleotides: TGTGCCACAGCAAGCGGACGGACGGGGGGCACTGAAGCTTTCTTT. Protein product: CATASGRTGGTEAFF. This chain uses TRBV6-1 with TRBJ1-1, with D tentatively TRBD1 (5 bases). Between the trimmed V and J ends, which lost 10 bases and 4 bases, there was a span of 22 bases. The CDR3 has 15 residues. Looked up from germline, CDR1 is MNHNS and CDR2 is SASEGT.

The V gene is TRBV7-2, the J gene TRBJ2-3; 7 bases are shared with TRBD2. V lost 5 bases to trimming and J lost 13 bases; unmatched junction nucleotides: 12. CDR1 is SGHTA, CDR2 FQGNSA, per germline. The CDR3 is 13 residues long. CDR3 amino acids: CASSRREGLGEYF. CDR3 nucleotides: TGTGCCAGCAGCCGTAGGGAGGGCTTGGGGGAGTATTTT.

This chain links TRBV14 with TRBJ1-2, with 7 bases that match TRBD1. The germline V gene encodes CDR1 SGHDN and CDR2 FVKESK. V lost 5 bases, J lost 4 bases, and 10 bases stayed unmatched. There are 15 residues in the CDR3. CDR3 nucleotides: TGTGCCAGCAGCAGTTATGCCGGGACAGTCTATGGCTACACCTTC. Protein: CASSSYAGTVYGYTF.

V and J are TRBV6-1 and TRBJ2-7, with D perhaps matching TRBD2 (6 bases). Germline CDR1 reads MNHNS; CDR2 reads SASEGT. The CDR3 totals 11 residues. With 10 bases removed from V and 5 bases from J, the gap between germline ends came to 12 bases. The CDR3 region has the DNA TGTGCCACGACTAGTCTGAACGAGCAGTACTTC. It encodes CATTSLNEQYF.

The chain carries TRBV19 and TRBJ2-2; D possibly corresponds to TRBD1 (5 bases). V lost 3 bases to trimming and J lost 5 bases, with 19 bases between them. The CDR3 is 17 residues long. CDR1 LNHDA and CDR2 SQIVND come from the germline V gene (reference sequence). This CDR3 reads CASSIENGATPTGELFF. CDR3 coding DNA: TGTGCCAGTAGTATTGAAAATGGGGCCACCCCAACCGGGGAGCTGTTTTTT.

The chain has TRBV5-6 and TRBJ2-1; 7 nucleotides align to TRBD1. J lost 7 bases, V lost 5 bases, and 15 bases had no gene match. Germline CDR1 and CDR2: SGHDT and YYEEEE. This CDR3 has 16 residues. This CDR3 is CASSPRQGQSGNEQFF. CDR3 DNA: TGTGCCAGCAGTCCCCGACAGGGCCAATCGGGGAATGAGCAGTTCTTC.

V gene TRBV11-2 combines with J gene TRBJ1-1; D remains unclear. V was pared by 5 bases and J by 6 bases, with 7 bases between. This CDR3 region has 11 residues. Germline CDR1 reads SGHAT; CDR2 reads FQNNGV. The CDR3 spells CASSQLAEAFF. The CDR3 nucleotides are TGTGCCAGCAGCCAGTTGGCTGAAGCTTTCTTT.

CDR3 amino acids: CASSLRDTNQPQHF. DNA for the CDR3: TGTGCCAGCTCTCTCCGGGACACCAATCAGCCCCAGCATTTT. The V and J genes are TRBV18 and TRBJ1-5; possible D gene TRBD1, 6 bases. Germline-derived CDR1 and CDR2 are KGHSH and LQKENI. Trimming pared 6 bases from V and 3 bases from J, leaving 12 bases between. There are 14 residues in the CDR3.

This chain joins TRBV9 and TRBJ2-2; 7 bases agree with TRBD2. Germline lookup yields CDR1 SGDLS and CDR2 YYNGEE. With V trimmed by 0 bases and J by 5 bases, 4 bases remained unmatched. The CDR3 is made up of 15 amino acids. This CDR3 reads CASSVGLAGTGELFF. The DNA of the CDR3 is TGTGCCAGCAGCGTAGGGTTAGCGGGTACCGGGGAGCTGTTTTTT.

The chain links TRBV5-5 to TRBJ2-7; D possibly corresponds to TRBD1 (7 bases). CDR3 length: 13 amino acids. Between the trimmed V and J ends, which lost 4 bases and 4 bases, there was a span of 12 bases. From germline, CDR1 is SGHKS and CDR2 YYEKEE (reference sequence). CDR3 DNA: TGTGCCAGCAGCCGACAGGGAGGTTACGAGCAGTACGTC. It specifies CASSRQGGYEQYV.

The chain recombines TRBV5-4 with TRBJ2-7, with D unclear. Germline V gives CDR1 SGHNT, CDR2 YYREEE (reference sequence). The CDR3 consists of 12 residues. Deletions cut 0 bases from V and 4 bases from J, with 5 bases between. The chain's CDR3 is CASSLGVYEQYF. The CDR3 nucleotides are TGTGCCAGCAGCTTGGGCGTTTACGAGCAGTACTTC.

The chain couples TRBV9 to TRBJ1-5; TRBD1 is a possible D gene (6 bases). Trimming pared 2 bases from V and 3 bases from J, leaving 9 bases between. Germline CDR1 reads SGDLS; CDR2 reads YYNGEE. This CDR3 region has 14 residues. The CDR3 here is CASSVGDTNQPQHF. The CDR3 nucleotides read TGTGCCAGCAGCGTGGGGGACACCAATCAGCCCCAGCATTTT.

DNA for the CDR3: TGTGCCAGCAGCGCGAGGACTGGACAGGGAAATTCACCCCTCCACTTT. Amino acids: CASSARTGQGNSPLHF. The chain recombines TRBV9 with TRBJ1-6; 8 bases match TRBD1. The length of the CDR3 is 16 residues. Germline CDR1 is SGDLS and CDR2 is YYNGEE. Germline trimming cut 3 bases from V and 7 bases from J; bases unmatched to any gene: 9. Filled out from reference TRBV9 and TRBJ1-6, the complete variable domain reads DSGVTQTPKHLITATGQRVTLRCSPRSGDLSVYWYQQSLDQGLQFLIQYYNGEERAKGNILERFSAQQFPDLHSELNLSSLELGDSALYFCASSARTGQGNSPLHFGNGTRLTVT.